The T cell receptor (beta chain) under discussion was sequenced for a study of cytomegalovirus exposure and HLA in healthy donors. Findings and caveats of the study: The authors later linked a missense DCLRE1C variant to TCR beta V- and J-gene trimming. Sequence variants that were highly shared formed a cluster that was likely a sequencing artifact.

This CDR3 has 14 amino acids. V lost 2 bases and J 4 bases, leaving 11 bases between the germline ends. Germline V gene lookup returns CDR1 MNHEY and CDR2 SVGAGI. Both 60 Vbeta primers and 13 Jbeta primers went into the PCR. Clones were read by immunoSEQ multiplex PCR, and TCRdb kept only the in-frame ones, dropping some. The sample has about 220,000 clones, approximately 88% seen once. Of note for this clone: Its antigen is as yet unknown.

The sequence came from a boy aged 2 to 10 in good health and CMV-seronegative. V gene TRBV6-5 combines with J gene TRBJ1-1; D possibly corresponds to TRBD1 (6 bases). Source material: PBMCs. The CDR3 coding sequence is TGTGCCAGCAGTTACCTCACAGGGATCACTGAAGCTTTCTTT. It codes for CASSYLTGITEAFF.